Listed here are 14 T cell receptor beta chains from one sample, sequenced in a study of blood T cell repertoires in COVID-19. The protocol was immunoSEQ multiplex PCR, while the TCRdb copy is restricted to in-frame clones and leaves out a portion. The table includes nearly 70,000 clones, approximately 88% detected once. Sequencing was performed on peripheral blood. Receptor source: a woman in her 70s with acute or convalescent COVID-19.

Judged by abundance, this clone is large. The genes are TRBV7-2 and TRBJ2-4; D unclear. CDR1 and CDR2 from the germline V gene are SGHTA and FQGNSA. The CDR3 runs 15 residues. Trimming removed 6 bases at V and 0 bases at J, with 12 bases between. In DNA, the CDR3 is TGTGCCAGCAGTAGTCTCGAACTAGCCAAAAACATTCAGTACTTC. This encodes CASSSLELAKNIQYF.

The chain is built from TRBV6-5 and TRBJ1-2; possibly TRBD1 for D (6 bases). CDR1 is MNHEY and CDR2 is SVGAGI in the germline V gene. CDR3 length equals 13 residues. The V end was cut by 1 base, the J end by 8 bases, with 11 bases between. The CDR3 DNA reads as TGTGCCAGCAGTTACTTTCCAGGGGAAGGCTACACCTTC. The encoded protein is CASSYFPGEGYTF.

The rearrangement joins TRBV20-1 to TRBJ1-2; a weak D match, TRBD1 (5 bases). V shed 6 bases and J shed 4 bases, with 6 bases lying between them. This CDR3 has 10 residues. The germline V gene encodes CDR1 DFQATT and CDR2 SNEGSKA (reference sequence). CDR3 loop: CSARVYGYTF. In nucleotides, the CDR3 is TGCAGTGCCAGGGTCTATGGCTACACCTTC.

J is TRBJ1-1 and V is TRBV19; TRBD1 is a possible D gene (5 bases). V lost 6 bases and J lost 0, with 5 bases in between. Germline V gene lookup returns CDR1 LNHDA and CDR2 SQIVND (reference sequence). CDR3 length equals 12 residues. The CDR3 spells CASSRVNTEAFF. CDR3 coding DNA: TGTGCCAGTAGCAGGGTGAACACTGAAGCTTTCTTT.

The CDR3, as DNA: TGTGCCAGCAGCTTAAGAGGAGCTTCCACCGGGGAGCTGTTTTTT. It yields the protein CASSLRGASTGELFF. The chain uses TRBV11-2 and TRBJ2-2; the D is unclear. Germline V gene data show CDR1 as SGHAT and CDR2 as FQNNGV. The CDR3 is 15 amino acids. V was clipped by 2 bases and J by 4 bases, with 11 bases between them.

This clone came up once. The CDR3 loop reads CASSALGSGANVLTF. CDR3 DNA sequence: TGTGCCAGCAGCGCACTCGGCTCTGGGGCCAACGTCCTGACTTTC. The chain uses TRBV28 and TRBJ2-6; D is unclear. The germline CDR1 and CDR2 sequences are MDHEN and SYDVKM. The CDR3 consists of 15 residues. V was clipped by 6 bases and J by 0 bases, with 9 bases between them.

V usage is TRBV18 and J usage is TRBJ2-7, with D maybe TRBD1 (5 bases). CDR1 is KGHSH and CDR2 is LQKENI in the germline V gene. Trimming cost V 1 base and J 1 base, with 14 bases left between them. CDR3 size: 16 residues. The CDR3 nucleotides are TGTGCCAGCTCACCACGGCCCGAAGGGGCATCCTACGAGCAGTACTTC. Translated, it gives CASSPRPEGASYEQYF. Complete variable domain (other parts from reference TRBV18 and TRBJ2-7): NAGVMQNPRHLVRRRGQEARLRCSPMKGHSHVYWYRQLPEEGLKFMVYLQKENIIDESGMPKERFSAEFPKEGPSILRIQQVVRGDSAAYFCASSPRPEGASYEQYFGPGTRLTVT.

The J gene is TRBJ2-2, the V gene TRBV7-2; TRBD1 matches at 9 bases. After removal of 5 bases from V and 4 bases from J, the junction contained 8 bases not matched to a gene. This CDR3 region has 16 residues. Per the germline V gene, CDR1 is SGHTA and CDR2 is FQGNSA. The CDR3 protein is CASSPGTGYGTGELFF. CDR3 sequence (DNA): TGTGCCAGCAGCCCCGGGACAGGGTACGGCACCGGGGAGCTGTTTTTT.

There are a few counts of this clone. The rearrangement links TRBV6-5 to TRBJ1-1; D gene ambiguous. Germline V gene data show CDR1 as MNHEY and CDR2 as SVGAGI. The CDR3 totals 15 residues. The V end was cut by 6 bases, the J end by 4 bases, with 18 bases between. CDR3 sequence: CASSLDGGSLTEAFF. CDR3 nucleotide sequence: TGTGCCAGCAGCCTCGACGGAGGGTCCCTCACTGAAGCTTTCTTT.

The chain recombines TRBV6-4 with TRBJ2-1; 7 bases fit TRBD2. Per germline, CDR1 MRHNA and CDR2 SNTAGT. CDR3 length: 15 residues. V lost 3 bases, J lost 2 bases, and 4 bases stayed unmatched. The CDR3 loop reads CASSERETTYNEQFF. The DNA of the CDR3 is TGTGCCAGCAGTGAGCGGGAGACAACCTACAATGAGCAGTTCTTC.

V usage is TRBV15 and J usage is TRBJ2-1; TRBD2 matches at 11 bases. CDR3 length equals 16 residues. V was pared by 5 bases and J by 5 bases, with 8 bases of the junction left unmatched. Looked up from germline, CDR1 is LNHNV and CDR2 is YYDKDF (reference sequence). The CDR3 loop is CATSSQLAGEDNEQFF. In nucleotides, the CDR3 is TGTGCCACCAGCTCGCAACTAGCGGGGGAGGACAATGAGCAGTTCTTC.

The rearrangement uses TRBV10-1 and TRBJ1-5; weak D call: TRBD1 (6 bases). The V gene's germline CDR1 is WNHNN and CDR2 SYGVQD (reference sequence). This CDR3 spans 18 amino acids. The germline V and J ends were trimmed by 2 bases and 4 bases, with 21 bases remaining between them. In DNA, the CDR3 is TGCGCCAGCAGTGAGGGTTACCTCGGGCAGGGGCTAAATCAGCCCCAGCATTTT. Its translation is CASSEGYLGQGLNQPQHF.

This chain joins TRBV27 and TRBJ1-2; D uncertain. Germline V gene lookup returns CDR1 MNHEY and CDR2 SMNVEV (reference sequence). The CDR3 consists of 14 residues. V lost 3 bases and J lost 4, with 12 bases in between. CDR3 protein: CASSFNRGGYGYTF. The CDR3 bases are TGTGCCAGCAGTTTCAACCGGGGTGGCTATGGCTACACCTTC.

This chain joins TRBV5-1 and TRBJ1-2; possible D gene TRBD1, 6 bases. Germline V gene sequence: CDR1 SGHRS, CDR2 YFSETQ. Trimming removed 6 bases from V and 4 bases from J, with 16 bases in between. The CDR3 contains 14 residues. This chain's CDR3 is CASTLTGPPYGYTF. The CDR3 nucleotides are TGCGCCAGCACTTTGACAGGCCCGCCCTATGGCTACACCTTC.